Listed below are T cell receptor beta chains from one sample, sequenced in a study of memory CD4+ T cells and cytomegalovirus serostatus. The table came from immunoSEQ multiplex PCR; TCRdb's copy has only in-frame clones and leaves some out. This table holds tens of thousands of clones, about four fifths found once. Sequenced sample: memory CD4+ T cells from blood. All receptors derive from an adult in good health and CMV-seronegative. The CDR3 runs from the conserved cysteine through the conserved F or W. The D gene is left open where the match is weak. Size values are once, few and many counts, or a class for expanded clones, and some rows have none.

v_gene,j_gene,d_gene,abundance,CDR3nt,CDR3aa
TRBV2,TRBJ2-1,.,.,TGTGCCAGCAGTGGTGTCAGGGGCAATGAGCAGTTCTTC,CASSGVRGNEQFF
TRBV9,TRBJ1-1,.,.,TGTGCCAGCAGCCCCGGAGCGGGGGAAAAGGGGACTGAAGCTTTCTTT,CASSPGAGEKGTEAFF
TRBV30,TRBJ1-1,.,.,TGTGCCTGGAGTGTAGGGGTCAACACTGAAGCTTTCTTT,CAWSVGVNTEAFF
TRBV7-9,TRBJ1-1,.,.,TGTGCCAGCAGCTTAGGCTTTACAGGGAACACTGAAGCTTTCTTT,CASSLGFTGNTEAFF
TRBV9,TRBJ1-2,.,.,TGTGCCAGCAGCGTAAGTGTTAACTATGGCTACACCTTC,CASSVSVNYGYTF
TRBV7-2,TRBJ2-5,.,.,TGTGCCAGCAGCTTAGACAGGCAAGAGACCCAGTACTTC,CASSLDRQETQYF
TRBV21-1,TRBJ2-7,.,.,TGTGCCAGCAGCAAGGACGACTACGAGCAGTACTTC,CASSKDDYEQYF
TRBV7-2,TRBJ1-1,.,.,TGTGCCAGTACCCAAAGCCAGGGAAAGGGGGAGGCTTTCTTT,CASTQSQGKGEAFF
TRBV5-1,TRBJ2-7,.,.,TGCGCCAGCAGCTTCTCGTCCCTGGGGTACGAGCAGTACTTC,CASSFSSLGYEQYF
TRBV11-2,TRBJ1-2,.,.,TGTGCCAGCAGCTTAGTCGGGGACGGCTATGGCTACACCTTC,CASSLVGDGYGYTF
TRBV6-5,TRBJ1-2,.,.,TGTGCCAGCAGCTGGACATATGGCTACACCTTC,CASSWTYGYTF
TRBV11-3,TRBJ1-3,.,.,TGTGCCAGCAGCTTACCCGGGGCGCTTGGAAACACCATATATTTT,CASSLPGALGNTIYF
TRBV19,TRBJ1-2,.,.,TGTGCCAGTAGTATAGATCTATCTGGCTACACCTTC,CASSIDLSGYTF
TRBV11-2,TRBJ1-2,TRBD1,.,TGTGCCAGCAGCGACGGCCGGGACAGGACTAACTATGGCTACACCTTC,CASSDGRDRTNYGYTF
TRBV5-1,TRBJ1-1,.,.,TGCGCCAGCAGCCTACAGGTAGACGGGAACACTGAAGCTTTCTTT,CASSLQVDGNTEAFF
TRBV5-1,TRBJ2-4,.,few,TGCGCCAGCAGCGGGAGTGGGGCCCCAGCCAAAAACATTCAGTACTTC,CASSGSGAPAKNIQYF
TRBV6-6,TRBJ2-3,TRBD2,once,TGTGCCAGCATCCCAGCGGGAGGGCACACAGATACGCAGTATTTT,CASIPAGGHTDTQYF
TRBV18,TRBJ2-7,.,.,TGTGCCAGCTCAGGCTCGACGGGGTCTCGGGAGCAGTACTTC,CASSGSTGSREQYF
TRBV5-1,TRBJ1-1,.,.,TGCGCCAGCAGCAGGGATGGGGTGACTGAAGCTTTCTTT,CASSRDGVTEAFF
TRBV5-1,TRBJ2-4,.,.,TGCGCCAGCAGGCGCCCGGGGGACAAAAACATTCAGTACTTC,CASRRPGDKNIQYF
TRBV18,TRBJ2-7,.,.,TGTGCCAGCTCACCAAACGAGGAGCAGTACTTC,CASSPNEEQYF
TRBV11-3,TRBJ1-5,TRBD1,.,TGTGCCAGCAGCCTACAGGGGGACCAGCCCCAGCATTTT,CASSLQGDQPQHF
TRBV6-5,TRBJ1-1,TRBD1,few,TGTGCCAGCAGACCAGGGGGATCCGCTGAAGCTTTCTTT,CASRPGGSAEAFF